Shown below are 9 T cell receptor beta chains from a single sample sequenced in a study of PD-L1 blockade in urothelial cancer. Only in-frame clones appear in the TCRdb table, and some are missing; sequencing was by immunoSEQ multiplex PCR. The sample has 95,000 to 100,000 clones, roughly 87% seen once. The time point here: pretreatment peripheral blood. This material consisted of PBMCs, taken around atezolizumab (anti-PD-L1) treatment. The origin of the receptors is a man in his sixties with urothelial cancer.

The CDR3 sequence: CASSFTGKSYEQYF. CDR3 DNA: TGTGCCAGCAGCTTTACAGGGAAATCCTACGAGCAGTACTTC. The chain uses TRBV11-2 and TRBJ2-7; the D gene is possibly TRBD1 (6 bases). Trimming pared 3 bases from V and 1 base from J, leaving 10 bases between. The germline V gene encodes CDR1 SGHAT and CDR2 FQNNGV. The CDR3 is 14 residues long.

The chain is built from TRBV5-8 and TRBJ1-5; 10 bases are shared with TRBD1. The CDR3 has 15 residues. The germline gives CDR1 SGHTS, CDR2 YDEGEE. J was trimmed by 6 bases and V by 0 bases; bases with no gene match: 3. CDR3 sequence: CASSLGGQGIQPQHF. CDR3 sequence (DNA): TGTGCCAGCAGCTTGGGGGGACAGGGGATTCAGCCCCAGCATTTT. Based on the CDR3 plus reference TRBV5-8 and TRBJ1-5, the full variable domain is EAGVTQSPTHLIKTRGQQATLRCSPISGHTSVYWYQQALGLGLQFLLWYDEGEERNRGNFPPRFSGRQFPNYSSELNVNALELEDSALYLCASSLGGQGIQPQHFGDGTRLSIL.

The rearrangement uses TRBV2 and TRBJ2-7; the match to TRBD2 covers 13 bases. Germline V gene data show CDR1 as SNHLY and CDR2 as FYNNEI. The V and J ends lost 11 bases and 0 bases, in that order; junction bases with no gene match: 13. This CDR3 is built from 17 residues. The CDR3 reads CASQGLAGSFSSYEQYF. CDR3 DNA sequence: TGTGCCTCCCAGGGACTAGCGGGGTCCTTTAGCTCCTACGAGCAGTACTTC. The entire variable domain, with the rest obtained from reference TRBV2 and TRBJ2-7, is as follows: EPEVTQTPSHQVTQMGQEVILRCVPISNHLYFYWYRQILGQKVEFLVSFYNNEISEKSEIFDDQFSVERPDGSNFTLKIRSTKLEDSAMYFCASQGLAGSFSSYEQYFGPGTRLTVT.

This chain links TRBV7-2 with TRBJ2-7, with D tentatively TRBD1 (6 bases). Germline CDR1 and CDR2: SGHTA and FQGNSA. The V and J ends lost 5 bases and 7 bases respectively, with 15 bases between them. The CDR3 runs to 13 residues. The CDR3, as DNA: TGTGCCAGCAGCCCGGACAGTCCTACGGAGCAGTACTTC. This sequence encodes CASSPDSPTEQYF.

This sequence joins TRBV5-1 and TRBJ2-5, with 11 positions matching TRBD2. J gave up 2 bases and V 5 bases, and 8 bases lay outside the gene matches. This CDR3 is 16 amino acids long. From germline, CDR1 is SGHRS and CDR2 YFSETQ. The CDR3 bases are TGCGCCAGCAGGACCATGACTAGCGGGGATCAAGAGACCCAGTACTTC. Its protein product is CASRTMTSGDQETQYF.

This chain joins TRBV13 and TRBJ1-2; 7 positions agree with TRBD1. The CDR3 spans 17 residues. Germline values: CDR1 PRHDT, CDR2 FYEKMQ (reference sequence). The V gene end was trimmed by 6 bases and the J gene end by 0 bases; junction bases not matched to a gene: 13. CDR3 sequence (DNA): TGTGCCAGCAGTTTCACGATTGACAGGGACTCTAACTATGGCTACACCTTC. Amino acids: CASSFTIDRDSNYGYTF.

This clone appeared once. The chain links TRBV14 to TRBJ2-3; D possibly corresponds to TRBD2 (5 bases). Trimming cost V 4 bases and J 1 base, with 12 bases left between them. The germline V gene has CDR1 SGHDN and CDR2 FVKESK. The CDR3 has 15 residues. CDR3 sequence: CASSLRGGGTDTQYF. The CDR3 region has the DNA TGTGCCAGCAGCCTCCGGGGTGGTGGCACAGATACGCAGTATTTT. The whole variable domain, filled in from reference TRBV14 and TRBJ2-3, reads EAGVTQFPSHSVIEKGQTVTLRCDPISGHDNLYWYRRVMGKEIKFLLHFVKESKQDESGMPNNRFLAERTGGTYSTLKVQPAELEDSGVYFCASSLRGGGTDTQYFGPGTRLTVL.

This clone was recorded once. The gene calls are TRBV7-9 and TRBJ2-3; D gene ambiguous. The CDR3 has 19 amino acids. Germline V gene data show CDR1 as SEHNR and CDR2 as FQNEAQ (reference sequence). Trimming took off 1 base at V and 0 bases at J, with 20 bases between the two ends. This CDR3 reads CASSLVTLPARPSTDTQYF. The DNA for the CDR3 is TGTGCCAGCAGCTTAGTTACCCTTCCAGCTAGACCTAGCACAGATACGCAGTATTTT.

V usage is TRBV9 and J usage is TRBJ1-5, with 9 bases fitting TRBD1. Germline CDR1 and CDR2: SGDLS and YYNGEE. With 7 bases clipped from V and 4 bases from J, the junction kept 18 bases outside the gene matches. This CDR3 contains 18 residues. The CDR3 DNA sequence: TGTGCCAGCCCGCCCAATCCCGGTCGGGACAGGGAAAATCAGCCCCAGCATTTT. This translates into CASPPNPGRDRENQPQHF.